Presented here are 3 T cell receptor beta chains from one specimen sequenced in a study of blood T cell repertoires in COVID-19 (dated by TCRdb to about 2020). The library came from the immunoSEQ multiplex PCR assay. The table was pulled from immuneACCESS by TCRdb, which kept in-frame rearrangements only. Such tables lose some clones; where checked, under half of the loss comes from unresolved V genes, and the rest has no known cause. The sample contains 250,000 to 300,000 clones, about 87% of them found a single time. The leading ten clones occupy roughly 10% of the sample. The sample consisted of peripheral blood. These receptors were obtained from a woman aged 70-85 years with COVID-19, enrolled during active disease.

V is TRBV24-1 and J is TRBJ2-2; 14 bases fit TRBD2. The V segment lost 9 bases and the J segment 10 bases; nucleotides outside the gene matches: 9. This CDR3 spans 15 amino acids. Looked up from germline, CDR1 is KGHDR and CDR2 is SFDVKD. The CDR3 is CATQLGTSGREELFF. In DNA form, the CDR3 reads TGTGCCACCCAACTTGGGACTAGCGGGAGAGAGGAGCTGTTTTTT.

This clone has a single count. The rearrangement links TRBV7-8 to TRBJ1-4; TRBD1 matches 7 bases. There are 18 residues in the CDR3. The ends lost 1 base at V and 8 bases at J; junction bases unmatched: 16. Germline V lookup: CDR1 SGHVS, CDR2 FQNEAQ. The CDR3 DNA follows: TGTGCCAGCAGCTTAGTTTCCAGGGGGGTATCGGTAGGGGAAAAACTGTTTTTT. Translation: CASSLVSRGVSVGEKLFF.

This clone was observed once. The rearrangement links TRBV29-1 to TRBJ1-5; 9 nucleotides agree with TRBD1. Trimming took 0 bases from V and 7 from J; bases not matched to a gene: 1. Germline-derived CDR1 and CDR2 are SQVTM and ANQGSEA. The CDR3 is 13 amino acids. The CDR3: CSVEEGQGQPQHF. CDR3 nucleotide sequence: TGCAGCGTTGAAGAGGGACAGGGACAGCCCCAGCATTTT. Complete variable domain (other parts from reference TRBV29-1 and TRBJ1-5): SAVISQKPSRDICQRGTSLTIQCQVDSQVTMMFWYRQQPGQSLTLIATANQGSEATYESGFVIDKFPISRPNLTFSTLTVSNMSPEDSSIYLCSVEEGQGQPQHFGDGTRLSIL.